Shown below are 21 T cell receptor beta chains from a single sample sequenced in a study of blood T cells in healthy people across ages (dated by TCRdb to the mid-2010s). Preparation of the library involved 5' RACE. Sequenced on an Illumina HiSeq 2500. A second PCR of roughly 6 to 11 cycles was run with a J-beta primer mix and a sample-barcoded 5' primer. The public reads were quality trimmed at Q25 with fastp and then assembled into clones with MiXCR by TCRdb, keeping productive beta chains. Rows are unified per CDR3 protein, each entry keeping the most common DNA and genes. The sample has some 750,000 distinct CDR3 sequences on record, over 20% of them singletons. 20% to 25% of the sample lies in the top ten. Sequencing was done on a sample of blood. All receptors derive from a man in his 70s in good health.

V is TRBV20-1 and J is TRBJ2-5; D is perhaps TRBD1 or TRBD2 (5 bases each). Looked up from germline, CDR1 is DFQATT and CDR2 is SNEGSKA (reference sequence). This CDR3 contains 16 residues. Trimming stripped 0 bases from V and 4 bases from J, with 18 bases between. The CDR3 is CSARDLEGLVGETQYF. The CDR3 DNA reads TGCAGTGCTAGAGATCTCGAGGGGCTCGTTGGAGAGACCCAGTACTTC.

This clonotype was seen a handful of times. The V call is TRBV2, the J call TRBJ2-3, with 10 nucleotides matching TRBD1. CDR1 is SNHLY, CDR2 FYNNEI, per germline. The ends lost 8 bases at V and 4 bases at J; junction bases unmatched: 6. The length of the CDR3 is 14 residues. The CDR3 sequence is CASGTGVRPDTQYF. Written as DNA, the CDR3 is TGTGCCAGCGGGACAGGGGTCCGTCCAGATACGCAGTATTTT.

V and J are TRBV11-2 and TRBJ2-2, with a possible D match to TRBD1 (5 bases). V was cut by 5 bases and J by 5 bases, with 24 bases left in between. Germline assignment: CDR1 SGHAT and CDR2 FQNNGV. The CDR3 runs to 18 residues. The CDR3 nucleotides are TGTGCCAGCAGCGTTTTCCGTTTCGGACAAGAATGGACCGGGGAGCTGTTTTTT. It codes for CASSVFRFGQEWTGELFF. Combining the CDR3 with reference TRBV11-2 and TRBJ2-2 gives the whole variable domain EAGVAQSPRYKIIEKRQSVAFWCNPISGHATLYWYQQILGQGPKLLIQFQNNGVVDDSQLPKDRFSAERLKGVDSTLKIQPAKLEDSAVYLCASSVFRFGQEWTGELFFGEGSRLTVL.

This clonotype was seen a few times. The V call is TRBV10-1, the J call TRBJ2-3, with unresolved D. Germline CDR1 WNHNN, CDR2 SYGVQD (reference sequence). The CDR3 is 12 amino acids. Trimming took off 3 bases at V and 4 bases at J, with 5 bases between the two ends. The CDR3 DNA reads as TGCGCCAGCAGTGATTACCCAGATACGCAGTATTTT. Its translation: CASSDYPDTQYF.

This clonotype appeared a few times. The genes are TRBV5-4 and TRBJ2-1; TRBD2 matches at 14 bases. The germline CDR1 and CDR2 sequences are SGHNT and YYREEE (reference sequence). The CDR3 length is 16 residues. V shed 3 bases, J shed 10 bases, and the junction held 9 bases outside the gene matches. The CDR3 DNA is TGTGCCAGCAGCTACGAAGGGACTAGCGGGGGCTCGGAGCAGTTCTTC. Translating it yields CASSYEGTSGGSEQFF.

The chain couples TRBV28 to TRBJ1-1, with 9 bases matching TRBD1. The CDR3 loop spans 15 amino acids. The J segment lost 4 bases and the V segment lost 6 bases, leaving 9 bases of the junction unmatched. The germline V gene encodes CDR1 MDHEN and CDR2 SYDVKM. The DNA of the CDR3 is TGTGCCAGCAGACCTAGGGACAGGGTGGGCACTGAAGCTTTCTTT. This translates into CASRPRDRVGTEAFF.

This clonotype was observed once. The V call is TRBV12-3 or TRBV12-4, the J call TRBJ1-1; D not resolved. The germline V and J ends were trimmed by 5 bases and 1 base, with 8 bases remaining between them. The CDR3 totals 13 residues. The CDR3 spells CASSRPPNTEAFF. CDR3 nucleotides: TGTGCCAGCAGTCGCCCTCCGAACACTGAAGCTTTCTTT.

The CDR3 bases are TGCAGCGTTGTTAGCCGGGGAGCTGGAAACACCATATATTTT. It yields the protein CSVVSRGAGNTIYF. The genes are TRBV29-1 and TRBJ1-3; no firm D call. V lost 4 bases and J 2 bases, leaving 12 bases between the germline ends. The V gene's germline CDR1 is SQVTM and CDR2 ANQGSEA. The CDR3 spans 14 residues.

This clonotype was detected a few times. This chain links TRBV5-1 with TRBJ2-4, with 8 bases identical to TRBD1. Germline loops: CDR1 SGHRS, CDR2 YFSETQ. This CDR3 is 14 amino acids long. V was clipped by 2 bases and J by 5 bases; unmatched bases: 3. CDR3 coding DNA: TGCGCCAGCAGCTTAATGACAGGGGAAAACATTCAGTACTTC. Amino acid sequence: CASSLMTGENIQYF. The variable domain in full, completed from reference TRBV5-1 and TRBJ2-4, reads KAGVTQTPRYLIKTRGQQVTLSCSPISGHRSVSWYQQTPGQGLQFLFEYFSETQRNKGNFPGRFSGRQFSNSRSEMNVSTLELGDSALYLCASSLMTGENIQYFGAGTRLSVL.

There are a few counts of this clonotype. V gene TRBV5-1 combines with J gene TRBJ1-1; the D is unclear. Germline V CDR1 and CDR2: SGHRS, YFSETQ. The CDR3 runs to 13 residues. With 4 bases removed from V and 4 bases from J, the gap between germline ends came to 11 bases. The CDR3 region has the DNA TGCGCCAGCAGCCCCGCGGTGGGCACTGAAGCTTTCTTT. As protein: CASSPAVGTEAFF. The variable domain in full, completed from reference TRBV5-1 and TRBJ1-1, reads KAGVTQTPRYLIKTRGQQVTLSCSPISGHRSVSWYQQTPGQGLQFLFEYFSETQRNKGNFPGRFSGRQFSNSRSEMNVSTLELGDSALYLCASSPAVGTEAFFGQGTRLTVV.

The chain carries TRBV7-2 and TRBJ2-2, with D maybe TRBD1 (6 bases). Germline lookup yields CDR1 SGHTA and CDR2 FQGNSA. V was trimmed by 4 bases and J by 3 bases, leaving 12 bases between them. This CDR3 region has 15 residues. CDR3 nucleotides: TGTGCCAGCAGCTCTCAGGGACACCACACCGGGGAGCTGTTTTTT. Translating it yields CASSSQGHHTGELFF.

This clonotype was counted a few times. The chain carries TRBV29-1 and TRBJ1-1, with D tentatively TRBD1 (6 bases). Trimming removed 5 bases at V and 1 base at J, with 17 bases between. Looked up from germline, CDR1 is SQVTM and CDR2 is ANQGSEA. This CDR3 comprises 15 residues. CDR3 residues: CSVSQGPRRNTEAFF. The CDR3, as DNA: TGCAGCGTTTCACAGGGCCCCCGAAGGAACACTGAAGCTTTCTTT.

This chain connects TRBV20-1 to TRBJ1-3, with TRBD1 as a possible D gene (6 bases). The CDR3 has 15 amino acids. V was clipped by 1 base and J by 1 base, with 11 bases between them. CDR1 DFQATT and CDR2 SNEGSKA come from the germline V gene (reference sequence). In DNA, the CDR3 is TGCAGTGCTAGAGGACAGGACCAGTCTGGAAACACCATATATTTT. Its translation is CSARGQDQSGNTIYF.

This clonotype has at least ten counts. V usage is TRBV12-5 and J usage is TRBJ2-3; 9 nucleotides match TRBD1. Trimming removed 5 bases from V and 4 bases from J; junction bases left unmatched: 7. Germline V gene data show CDR1 as LGHNT and CDR2 as FRNRAP. This CDR3 comprises 15 residues. The CDR3 protein is CASGGTGSIADTQYF. The CDR3 DNA reads as TGTGCTAGTGGTGGGACAGGGAGTATAGCAGATACGCAGTATTTT.

This clonotype was observed a handful of times. The chain recombines TRBV5-6 with TRBJ2-5; either TRBD1 or TRBD2 may fit D (6 bases each). Matching the DNA end better, TRBJ2-7 makes the J call doubtful. Germline values: CDR1 SGHDT, CDR2 YYEEEE. The CDR3 is made up of 16 amino acids. Here the CDR3 reads CASSLEPLRGVYEQYF. The CDR3 nucleotides read TGTGCCAGCAGCTTGGAACCGTTGAGGGGGGTCTACGAGCAGTACTTC.

This chain joins TRBV18 and TRBJ2-5, with D uncertain. In germline, CDR1 is KGHSH, CDR2 LQKENI. The ends were cut back, 2 bases at V and 5 bases at J, with 15 bases in the middle. The length of the CDR3 is 15 residues. The CDR3 sequence: CASSPVMKGYETQYF. Written as DNA, the CDR3 is TGTGCCAGCTCACCAGTTATGAAGGGTTACGAGACCCAGTACTTC.

This clonotype showed up just a few times. This chain joins TRBV5-5 and TRBJ1-4; tentatively, D is TRBD1 (5 bases). Trimming took 9 bases from V and 0 from J, leaving 15 bases between them. The CDR3 totals 15 residues. CDR1 SGHKS and CDR2 YYEKEE come from the germline V gene (reference sequence). The CDR3 is CAKGNRRPTNEKLFF. CDR3 in DNA: TGTGCCAAGGGGAACAGGCGACCAACTAATGAAAAACTGTTTTTT.

This clonotype was counted between two and nine times. V is TRBV11-3 and J is TRBJ2-5; 13 bases are shared with TRBD2. The germline V gene encodes CDR1 SGHNT and CDR2 YENEEA. V lost 4 bases, J lost 0 bases, and 5 bases stayed unmatched. The CDR3 is 17 residues long. The CDR3 region has the DNA TGTGCCAGCAGCTCAGGGACTAGCGGGGTGTACCAAGAGACCCAGTACTTC. Protein product: CASSSGTSGVYQETQYF.

This chain uses TRBV20-1 with TRBJ2-1; 14 nucleotides line up with TRBD2. The germline gives CDR1 DFQATT, CDR2 SNEGSKA (reference sequence). Trimming at V came to 1 base and at J to 8 bases, leaving 4 bases not matched to a gene. The CDR3 runs 15 residues. The CDR3 spells CSARGTSGRSYEQFF. The CDR3 DNA reads as TGCAGTGCTAGAGGGACTAGCGGGAGGAGCTATGAGCAGTTCTTC.

This clonotype was detected a few times. The chain uses TRBV7-3 and TRBJ2-3, with TRBD1 as a possible D gene (6 bases). Deletions cut 2 bases from V and 0 bases from J, with 12 bases between. This CDR3 comprises 16 residues. Germline CDR1 is SGHTA and CDR2 is FQGTGA. CDR3 sequence: CASSLYPQGSTDTQYF. The DNA for the CDR3 is TGTGCCAGCAGCTTATACCCACAGGGAAGCACAGATACGCAGTATTTT.

This clonotype occurred many times. The chain couples TRBV20-1 to TRBJ1-4, with D possibly being TRBD1 (5 bases). Germline CDR1 is DFQATT and CDR2 is SNEGSKA (reference sequence). The CDR3 consists of 13 residues. Trimming stripped 3 bases from V and 0 bases from J, with 5 bases between. CDR3 nucleotides: TGCAGTGCTAGGACAGCAACTAATGAAAAACTGTTTTTT. It translates to CSARTATNEKLFF.